The clone carrying this TCR beta chain was found a few times. Its antigen is still unknown. The CDR3 is made up of 14 amino acids. After removal of 6 bases from V and 3 bases from J, the junction contained 1 base not matched to a gene. CDR1 is SNHLY and CDR2 is FYNNEI in the germline V gene. PCR was performed using 60 Vbeta and 13 Jbeta primers. The method was immunoSEQ multiplex PCR; TCRdb's version includes in-frame clones alone and lacks a portion of them. Of approximately 95,000 clones listed, about 78% are singletons. Each donor was healthy, and each was a bone marrow donor. This sample is part of a study of cytomegalovirus exposure and HLA in healthy donors. At the level of the study: Earlier sequencing of about 179 million T cells yielded roughly 120 million unique TCR beta sequences. Overall study findings and caveats: Fewer N-insertions (relative to the approximately 670-donor mean) were reportedly seen in an Asian-associated ancestry cluster in a later analysis. The study designated some 180 TCR beta chains cytomegalovirus-associated.

This sequence joins TRBV2 and TRBJ2-3; TRBD2 matches at 12 bases. Sequenced material: PBMCs. The TCR comes from a woman aged 40 to 50 in good health and CMV-seropositive. The CDR3 region is CASRGTSGTDTQYF. As DNA, the CDR3 is TGTGCCAGCAGGGGGACTAGCGGGACAGATACGCAGTATTTT. The complete variable domain, with remaining parts taken from reference TRBV2 and TRBJ2-3, reads EPEVTQTPSHQVTQMGQEVILRCVPISNHLYFYWYRQILGQKVEFLVSFYNNEISEKSEIFDDQFSVERPDGSNFTLKIRSTKLEDSAMYFCASRGTSGTDTQYFGPGTRLTVL.